This entry lists 28 T cell receptor beta chains sequenced from one sample in a study of cytomegalovirus exposure and HLA in healthy donors. Both 60 Vbeta primers and 13 Jbeta primers went into the PCR. The repertoire was sequenced with immunoSEQ multiplex PCR; TCRdb's copy has only in-frame clones and lacks some. The table has 70,000 to 90,000 clones, roughly 80% seen once; the top ten hold roughly 2.2%. Sequenced input: PBMCs. These TCRs come from a man in his forties or fifties in good health and CMV-seronegative.

J is TRBJ2-5 and V is TRBV29-1; possible D gene TRBD2, 5 bases. The V gene's germline CDR1 is SQVTM and CDR2 ANQGSEA. The V end was cut by 8 bases, the J end by 1 base, with 8 bases between. The CDR3 runs 11 residues. CDR3 sequence: CSLGVQETQYF. In DNA form, the CDR3 reads TGCAGCCTCGGGGTCCAAGAGACCCAGTACTTC.

The rearrangement links TRBV5-1 to TRBJ2-1; the match to TRBD2 covers 11 bases. Unmatched junction bases numbered 6, after V lost 0 bases and J lost 10 bases. The CDR3 is 15 residues long. The germline gives CDR1 SGHRS, CDR2 YFSETQ. DNA for the CDR3: TGCGCCAGCAGCTTGGGACTAGCGGGAAATATCGAGCAGTTCTTC. Encoded protein: CASSLGLAGNIEQFF.

J is TRBJ2-7 and V is TRBV29-1, with 13 bases aligning to TRBD2. The V and J ends lost 5 bases and 5 bases, in that order; junction bases with no gene match: 6. This CDR3 is built from 14 residues. Germline V gene data show CDR1 as SQVTM and CDR2 as ANQGSEA. The CDR3 spells CSVRTSGSVDEQYF. The CDR3 nucleotides are TGCAGCGTTAGGACTAGCGGGAGCGTCGACGAGCAGTACTTC.

The chain uses TRBV6-5 and TRBJ1-1, with D perhaps matching TRBD1 (6 bases). The CDR3 has 14 residues. V lost 2 bases and J 7 bases, leaving 14 bases between the germline ends. CDR1 and CDR2 from the germline V gene are MNHEY and SVGAGI. CDR3: CASSYQTGLGEAFF. The CDR3, as DNA: TGTGCCAGCAGTTACCAAACAGGGCTGGGTGAAGCTTTCTTT.

The chain carries TRBV6-5 and TRBJ2-3, with a possible D match to TRBD2 (5 bases). CDR1 is MNHEY, CDR2 SVGAGI, per germline. V lost 6 bases and J lost 2, with 12 bases in between. The CDR3 loop spans 14 amino acids. The CDR3 region is CASRLGGLTDTQYF. CDR3 DNA: TGTGCCAGCAGGCTGGGCGGACTCACAGATACGCAGTATTTT.

The chain links TRBV7-8 to TRBJ1-5; D call uncertain. CDR1 is SGHVS and CDR2 is FQNEAQ in the germline V gene. CDR3 length: 15 residues. Trimming removed 5 bases at V and 1 base at J, with 12 bases between. The CDR3 loop reads CASSRDQASNQPQHF. DNA for the CDR3: TGTGCCAGCAGCCGGGATCAGGCGAGCAATCAGCCCCAGCATTTT.

The genes are TRBV7-8 and TRBJ2-7, with 11 bases identical to TRBD2. This CDR3 has 15 residues. Per the germline V gene, CDR1 is SGHVS and CDR2 is FQNEAQ. J lost 2 bases, V lost 5 bases, and 5 bases had no gene match. Here the CDR3 reads CASSTGLAAAYEQYF. In nucleotides, the CDR3 is TGTGCCAGCAGCACGGGACTAGCGGCTGCCTACGAGCAGTACTTC.

This clone was detected a few times. V usage is TRBV5-8 and J usage is TRBJ1-1; D not resolved. The germline V and J ends were trimmed by 1 base and 0 bases, with 7 bases remaining between them. CDR3 length equals 14 residues. In germline, CDR1 is SGHTS, CDR2 YDEGEE. The CDR3 spells CASSLTVMNTEAFF. CDR3 DNA sequence: TGTGCCAGCAGCTTGACGGTTATGAACACTGAAGCTTTCTTT.

This clone came up a few times. The gene calls are TRBV9 and TRBJ1-6, with 7 bases fitting TRBD1. This CDR3 contains 13 residues. V dropped 1 base and J dropped 11; count of bases not matched to a gene: 3. Germline assignment: CDR1 SGDLS and CDR2 YYNGEE. The CDR3 nucleotides are TGTGCCAGCAGCGTACAGGGGGTCCCACCCCTCCACTTT. Residues: CASSVQGVPPLHF. The full variable domain, completed using reference TRBV9 and TRBJ1-6, is DSGVTQTPKHLITATGQRVTLRCSPRSGDLSVYWYQQSLDQGLQFLIQYYNGEERAKGNILERFSAQQFPDLHSELNLSSLELGDSALYFCASSVQGVPPLHFGNGTRLTVT.

This sequence joins TRBV2 and TRBJ1-2; D is undetermined. The CDR3 is 12 residues long. The V end lost 8 bases, the J end lost 4 bases, and 11 bases lay between the germline ends. Germline CDR1 is SNHLY and CDR2 is FYNNEI. CDR3 residues: CASQATSYGYTF. For the CDR3, the DNA is TGTGCCAGCCAAGCGACCAGCTATGGCTACACCTTC.

This sequence joins TRBV7-3 and TRBJ2-2; 10 nucleotides line up with TRBD2. The ends lost 4 bases at V and 4 bases at J; junction bases unmatched: 21. This CDR3 region has 21 residues. The germline V gene encodes CDR1 SGHTA and CDR2 FQGTGA. The CDR3 is CASSSWAPRTLAGGGTGELFF. The CDR3 DNA follows: TGTGCCAGCAGCTCATGGGCCCCTCGAACCTTAGCGGGAGGTGGCACCGGGGAGCTGTTTTTT.

This chain connects TRBV29-1 to TRBJ1-1; 11 bases are shared with TRBD1. V shed 6 bases, J shed 4 bases, and the junction held 4 bases outside the gene matches. CDR1 and CDR2 from the germline V gene are SQVTM and ANQGSEA. CDR3 length: 13 residues. This CDR3 is CSVGQGALTEAFF. CDR3 nucleotides: TGCAGCGTCGGACAGGGGGCTCTCACTGAAGCTTTCTTT.

The chain carries TRBV5-4 and TRBJ2-2; no firm D call. The ends were cut back, 3 bases at V and 5 bases at J, with 8 bases in the middle. This CDR3 contains 13 residues. Germline V gives CDR1 SGHNT, CDR2 YYREEE (reference sequence). The CDR3 is CASSSIETGELFF. Here the CDR3 DNA reads TGTGCCAGCAGCTCCATCGAGACCGGGGAGCTGTTTTTT.

The chain uses TRBV15 and TRBJ2-2; D uncertain. Germline V gene sequence: CDR1 LNHNV, CDR2 YYDKDF (reference sequence). CDR3 length: 17 residues. Trimming pared 5 bases from V and 7 bases from J, leaving 23 bases between. The CDR3 here is CATSSPGSRSYGGELFF. DNA for the CDR3: TGTGCCACCAGCTCTCCCGGAAGTAGGAGTTATGGCGGGGAGCTGTTTTTT.

V gene TRBV27 combines with J gene TRBJ1-5; the D is unclear. V gave up 5 bases and J gave up 4 bases, with 6 bases separating them. The CDR3 is made up of 12 amino acids. The germline CDR1 and CDR2 sequences are MNHEY and SMNVEV (reference sequence). CDR3 sequence: CASSPLNQPQHF. The CDR3 nucleotides read TGTGCCAGCAGTCCACTTAATCAGCCCCAGCATTTT.

The rearrangement uses TRBV4-2 and TRBJ1-1, with 7 bases that match TRBD1. This CDR3 spans 15 amino acids. The V and J ends lost 1 base and 3 bases, in that order; junction bases with no gene match: 5. CDR1 and CDR2 (germline): LGHNA, YNFKEQ. CDR3 sequence (DNA): TGTGCCAGCAGCCAAGCCCGGGGGACAGACACTGAAGCTTTCTTT. Translating gives CASSQARGTDTEAFF.

The chain combines TRBV30 with TRBJ1-2, with D unclear. Germline V CDR1 and CDR2: GTSNPN, SVGIG (reference sequence). CDR3 length equals 10 residues. Trimming removed 3 bases at V and 4 bases at J, with 3 bases between. Here the CDR3 DNA reads TGTGCCTGGAGCGGCTATGGCTACACCTTC. Translation: CAWSGYGYTF.

V is TRBV6-1 and J is TRBJ2-3; TRBD2 is a possible D gene (6 bases). Germline lookup yields CDR1 MNHNS and CDR2 SASEGT. The V and J ends lost 7 bases and 4 bases respectively, with 15 bases between them. There are 14 residues in the CDR3. CDR3 sequence: CASTRDFLPDTQYF. The CDR3 nucleotides are TGTGCCAGCACCCGGGACTTTCTACCAGATACGCAGTATTTT.

The V and J genes are TRBV28 and TRBJ1-2; D gene ambiguous. CDR1 MDHEN and CDR2 SYDVKM come from the germline V gene. Between the trimmed V and J ends, which lost 5 bases and 7 bases, there was a span of 14 bases. CDR3 length equals 13 residues. The CDR3 DNA is TGTGCCAGCAGTCTACGGTCTCCTCCTGGCTACACCTTC. Protein product: CASSLRSPPGYTF.

The chain joins TRBV14 to TRBJ1-3; D is unclear. Deletions cut 3 bases from V and 3 bases from J, with 3 bases between. The germline gives CDR1 SGHDN, CDR2 FVKESK. The CDR3 contains 12 residues. CDR3 amino acids: CASSQSGNTIYF. The CDR3 coding sequence is TGTGCCAGCAGCCAGAGTGGAAACACCATATATTTT. Full variable domain (rest looked up from reference TRBV14 and TRBJ1-3): EAGVTQFPSHSVIEKGQTVTLRCDPISGHDNLYWYRRVMGKEIKFLLHFVKESKQDESGMPNNRFLAERTGGTYSTLKVQPAELEDSGVYFCASSQSGNTIYFGEGSWLTVV.

The chain carries TRBV6-5 and TRBJ1-1; D is unresolved. Germline CDR1 reads MNHEY; CDR2 reads SVGAGI. The CDR3 consists of 13 residues. Trimming removed 2 bases from V and 1 base from J, with 5 bases in between. The CDR3: CASSYIGNTEAFF. CDR3 DNA: TGTGCCAGCAGTTACATCGGGAACACTGAAGCTTTCTTT.

This chain uses TRBV11-3 with TRBJ2-3; 9 positions agree with TRBD2. The CDR3 is made up of 16 amino acids. After removal of 5 bases from V and 2 bases from J, the junction contained 8 bases not matched to a gene. The germline CDR1 and CDR2 sequences are SGHNT and YENEEA. Here the CDR3 reads CASSTSQGLATDTQYF. Here the CDR3 DNA reads TGTGCCAGCAGCACTAGCCAGGGACTAGCCACAGATACGCAGTATTTT.

The gene calls are TRBV13 and TRBJ2-1, with a possible D match to TRBD2 (6 bases). Trimming took off 5 bases at V and 8 bases at J, with 22 bases between the two ends. From germline, CDR1 is PRHDT and CDR2 FYEKMQ (reference sequence). The CDR3 is 16 residues long. The CDR3 sequence is CASSHRDLAYTDEQFF. In nucleotides, the CDR3 is TGTGCCAGCAGCCACCGGGACTTAGCTTATACGGATGAGCAGTTCTTC.

The rearrangement uses TRBV27 and TRBJ2-2, with unresolved D. The germline gives CDR1 MNHEY, CDR2 SMNVEV (reference sequence). V was trimmed by 7 bases and J by 6 bases, leaving 9 bases between them. The CDR3 runs to 12 residues. The DNA for the CDR3 is TGTGCCAGCACCGCTAAATCCGGGGAGCTGTTTTTT. The encoded protein is CASTAKSGELFF.

The rearrangement joins TRBV11-2 to TRBJ2-7; TRBD2 matches 12 bases. J was trimmed by 6 bases and V by 7 bases; bases with no gene match: 10. The germline V gene has CDR1 SGHAT and CDR2 FQNNGV. The length of the CDR3 is 15 residues. Written as DNA, the CDR3 is TGTGCCAGCACCCTCCTAGCGGGAGGGCCAGGCGAGCAGTACTTC. Its translation is CASTLLAGGPGEQYF. Drawing the rest from reference TRBV11-2 and TRBJ2-7, the complete variable domain is EAGVAQSPRYKIIEKRQSVAFWCNPISGHATLYWYQQILGQGPKLLIQFQNNGVVDDSQLPKDRFSAERLKGVDSTLKIQPAKLEDSAVYLCASTLLAGGPGEQYFGPGTRLTVT.

The chain joins TRBV27 to TRBJ2-1; D gene ambiguous. Trimming stripped 2 bases from V and 2 bases from J, with 13 bases between. CDR1 MNHEY and CDR2 SMNVEV come from the germline V gene (reference sequence). The CDR3 loop spans 16 amino acids. The CDR3 is CASSLTESIPYNEQFF. Here the CDR3 DNA reads TGTGCCAGCAGTTTAACGGAGTCTATCCCCTACAATGAGCAGTTCTTC.

As concerns this clone: Other DNA sequences of this sample code for an identical CDR3. The chain combines TRBV10-2 with TRBJ1-2; D is undetermined. Germline CDR1 WSHSY, CDR2 SAAADI. The V and J ends lost 0 bases and 7 bases respectively, with 6 bases between them. The CDR3 totals 12 residues. CDR3 in amino acids: CASSESRGGYTF. DNA for the CDR3: TGCGCCAGCAGTGAGTCCCGCGGTGGCTACACCTTC.

The count of this clone is one. The chain joins TRBV5-1 to TRBJ2-2; TRBD1 agrees at 9 bases. CDR1 and CDR2 from the germline V gene are SGHRS and YFSETQ. With 6 bases clipped from V and 3 bases from J, the junction kept 12 bases outside the gene matches. The CDR3 covers 17 residues. The DNA for the CDR3 is TGCGCCAGCACCGTGGCCAGGACAGGGGTCGACACCGGGGAGCTGTTTTTT. Translated, it gives CASTVARTGVDTGELFF.